The next 27 T cell receptor beta chains were all read from a single sample in a study of cytomegalovirus exposure and HLA in healthy donors. Primers: 60 Vbeta forward and 13 Jbeta reverse. Some clones are missing from TCRdb's copy, which holds only in-frame ones; the method was immunoSEQ multiplex PCR. The sample holds fewer than 130,000 clones, around 80% seen once. The source material was PBMCs. These receptors were taken from a woman aged 55 to 70 in good health and CMV-seropositive.

The chain links TRBV10-3 to TRBJ2-2; TRBD2 agrees at 9 bases. Looked up from germline, CDR1 is ENHRY and CDR2 is SYGVKD. V gave up 7 bases and J gave up 1 base; unmatched junction bases: 4. The CDR3 spans 15 residues. CDR3 loop: CAIKRREGNTGELFF. CDR3 bases: TGTGCCATCAAGAGGCGGGAGGGGAACACCGGGGAGCTGTTTTTT.

The chain joins TRBV11-2 to TRBJ1-3, with D possibly TRBD1 on 5 matching bases. CDR1 and CDR2 (germline): SGHAT, FQNNGV. V lost 2 bases and J lost 0, with 11 bases in between. The CDR3 is 16 residues long. CDR3 nucleotides: TGTGCCAGCAGCTTATGGGGCCCTTCCTCTGGAAACACCATATATTTT. It is translated as CASSLWGPSSGNTIYF.

This chain links TRBV30 with TRBJ2-7; a weak D match, TRBD2 (6 bases). Trimming cost V 8 bases and J 0 bases, with 17 bases left between them. This CDR3 contains 14 residues. The germline V gene has CDR1 GTSNPN and CDR2 SVGIG (reference sequence). CDR3 in DNA: TGTGCCCTAGCCAGGGACTTTACCTCCTACGAGCAGTACTTC. Its protein is CALARDFTSYEQYF.

V is TRBV6-5 and J is TRBJ2-3, with D possibly being TRBD1 (5 bases). This CDR3 has 16 amino acids. CDR1 MNHEY and CDR2 SVGAGI come from the germline V gene. With 2 bases removed from V and 4 bases from J, the gap between germline ends came to 16 bases. The CDR3: CASSYITGGGADTQYF. The CDR3 DNA reads as TGTGCCAGCAGTTACATCACAGGTGGTGGGGCAGATACGCAGTATTTT.

This clone has just a few counts. The CDR3 DNA reads as TGCGCCAGCAGCCCGGTAGGACAGCCGAACACTGAAGCTTTCTTT. Protein sequence: CASSPVGQPNTEAFF. The V call is TRBV5-1, the J call TRBJ1-1, with a possible D match to TRBD1 (6 bases). CDR1 is SGHRS, CDR2 YFSETQ, per germline. V shed 4 bases and J shed 1 base, with 14 bases lying between them. The CDR3 runs 15 residues.

The V gene is TRBV5-1, the J gene TRBJ2-2; TRBD2 matches at 11 bases. In germline, CDR1 is SGHRS, CDR2 YFSETQ. CDR3 length: 16 residues. After removal of 0 bases from V and 9 bases from J, the junction contained 7 bases not matched to a gene. The CDR3 sequence is CASSLALAGENRELFF. CDR3 in DNA: TGCGCCAGCAGCTTGGCACTAGCGGGAGAGAACCGGGAGCTGTTTTTT.

The chain links TRBV27 to TRBJ1-5, with 8 bases lining up with TRBD1. The CDR3 sequence is 15 residues long. Germline V gene sequence: CDR1 MNHEY, CDR2 SMNVEV (reference sequence). V shed 1 base and J 7 bases; nucleotides not matched to a gene: 6. The CDR3 sequence is CASSLFGRGRQPQHF. Here the CDR3 DNA reads TGTGCCAGCAGTTTATTCGGCAGGGGGCGACAGCCCCAGCATTTT.

J is TRBJ1-1 and V is TRBV6-6, with D perhaps TRBD1 (5 bases). CDR3 length: 13 residues. Germline V gives CDR1 MNHNY, CDR2 SVGAGI (reference sequence). The V gene lost 6 bases and the J gene lost 6 bases, with 14 bases spanning the gap. The CDR3 is CASRQLGLAEAFF. In DNA, the CDR3 is TGTGCCAGCAGGCAATTGGGGCTAGCTGAAGCTTTCTTT.

The rearrangement uses TRBV6-6 and TRBJ1-1; TRBD1 might be the D (6 bases). Trimming left V 5 bases short and J 2 bases short, with 9 bases between. The CDR3 is 13 amino acids. Germline assignment: CDR1 MNHNY and CDR2 SVGAGI (reference sequence). CDR3: CASSTTGNTEAFF. The CDR3 nucleotides read TGTGCCAGCAGTACGACAGGAAACACTGAAGCTTTCTTT.

The chain is built from TRBV5-4 and TRBJ2-7; the D is unclear. Germline values: CDR1 SGHNT, CDR2 YYREEE (reference sequence). V dropped 4 bases and J dropped 2 bases, with 10 bases sitting between them. The CDR3 has 13 residues. CDR3 DNA sequence: TGTGCCAGCAGCCTTAGTCTGACCTACGAGCAGTACTTC. This translates into CASSLSLTYEQYF. Together with reference TRBV5-4 and TRBJ2-7, the CDR3 gives the full variable domain: ETGVTQSPTHLIKTRGQQVTLRCSSQSGHNTVSWYQQALGQGPQFIFQYYREEENGRGNFPPRFSGLQFPNYSSELNVNALELDDSALYLCASSLSLTYEQYFGPGTRLTVT.

The chain links TRBV2 to TRBJ1-4; D gene uncertain. The CDR3 has 13 residues. Trimming left V 2 bases short and J 8 bases short, with 9 bases between. CDR1 and CDR2 from the germline V gene are SNHLY and FYNNEI. The CDR3 region has the DNA TGTGCCAGCAGTGAAAACGCCCAGGAAAAACTGTTTTTT. Encoded protein: CASSENAQEKLFF.

V gene TRBV6-1 combines with J gene TRBJ2-7, with D unclear. This CDR3 has 12 amino acids. V dropped 10 bases and J dropped 3 bases, with 13 bases sitting between them. Germline V lookup: CDR1 MNHNS, CDR2 SASEGT. The CDR3 protein is CATLQTHYEQYF. The CDR3 DNA reads TGTGCCACTCTCCAAACTCACTACGAGCAGTACTTC.

This clone was recorded once. CDR3 sequence: CASSFQTGVEETQYF. CDR3 nucleotide sequence: TGTGCCAGCAGCTTCCAGACAGGGGTGGAGGAGACCCAGTACTTC. V gene TRBV7-2 combines with J gene TRBJ2-5, with TRBD1 identical over 8 bases. This CDR3 comprises 15 residues. Trimming cost V 3 bases and J 5 bases; bases outside gene matches: 8. The germline gives CDR1 SGHTA, CDR2 FQGNSA. The complete variable domain, with remaining parts taken from reference TRBV7-2 and TRBJ2-5, reads GAGVSQSPSNKVTEKGKDVELRCDPISGHTALYWYRQSLGQGLEFLIYFQGNSAPDKSGLPSDRFSAERTGGSVSTLTIQRTQQEDSAVYLCASSFQTGVEETQYFGPGTRLLVL.

V and J are TRBV7-9 and TRBJ2-1; no reliable D call. Trimming took 7 bases from V and 2 from J, leaving 12 bases between them. Per germline, CDR1 SEHNR and CDR2 FQNEAQ (reference sequence). The CDR3 consists of 14 residues. The CDR3 is CASTPGVTYNEQFF. CDR3 in DNA: TGTGCCAGCACGCCCGGAGTCACCTACAATGAGCAGTTCTTC.

V usage is TRBV6-5 and J usage is TRBJ1-6, with D perhaps TRBD1 (5 bases). From germline, CDR1 is MNHEY and CDR2 SVGAGI. V lost 2 bases, J lost 7 bases, and 9 bases lay in between. This CDR3 is built from 14 residues. CDR3 in amino acids: CASSYQGYNSPLHF. CDR3 nucleotide sequence: TGTGCCAGCAGTTACCAGGGATACAATTCACCCCTCCACTTT.

The rearrangement joins TRBV9 to TRBJ2-7, with D perhaps TRBD1 (6 bases). The ends were cut back, 4 bases at V and 2 bases at J, with 10 bases in the middle. CDR3 length: 13 residues. CDR1 is SGDLS and CDR2 is YYNGEE in the germline V gene. This chain's CDR3 is CASSIGDTYEQYF. DNA of the CDR3: TGTGCCAGCAGCATAGGGGACACCTACGAGCAGTACTTC.

About this clone itself: At one end, the junction sequence differs from germline, possibly due to a read error. The rearrangement links TRBV13 to TRBJ2-1; 8 bases line up with TRBD2. This CDR3 has 16 amino acids. Germline CDR1 and CDR2: PRHDT and FYEKMQ (reference sequence). The CDR3 region has the DNA TGTGCCGGCAGCTCCCTTAGCGGGAATGCCTACAATGAGCAGTTCTTC. Its protein is CAGSSLSGNAYNEQFF.

This clone has more than one count but fewer than ten. J is TRBJ1-2 and V is TRBV7-9, with 9 nucleotides matching TRBD1. This CDR3 spans 14 amino acids. Germline-derived CDR1 and CDR2 are SEHNR and FQNEAQ (reference sequence). The ends lost 5 bases at V and 4 bases at J; junction bases unmatched: 5. CDR3 in amino acids: CASSDRDRVYGYTF. The CDR3 bases are TGTGCCAGCAGCGACCGGGACAGGGTCTATGGCTACACCTTC.

The rearrangement uses TRBV5-1 and TRBJ1-5; no clear D. CDR1 SGHRS and CDR2 YFSETQ come from the germline V gene. The V end lost 1 base, the J end lost 2 bases, and 4 bases lay between the germline ends. The CDR3 covers 13 residues. CDR3: CASSLLGNQPQHF. CDR3 in DNA: TGCGCCAGCAGCTTGTTAGGCAATCAGCCCCAGCATTTT.

The rearrangement joins TRBV5-1 to TRBJ2-3; 12 nucleotides agree with TRBD2. The trim removed 6 bases at V and 4 bases at J, leaving 6 bases unmatched. The CDR3 is 15 amino acids. From germline, CDR1 is SGHRS and CDR2 YFSETQ. This chain's CDR3 is CASTRLAGASDTQYF. The CDR3 nucleotides are TGCGCCAGCACCAGACTAGCGGGAGCATCAGATACGCAGTATTTT.

Here the CDR3 reads CASSYAAGVEFF. The CDR3, as DNA: TGTGCCAGCAGTTACGCCGCCGGAGTTGAATTCTTC. The V gene is TRBV6-5, the J gene TRBJ2-1; no firm D call. V lost 2 bases and J lost 16, with 15 bases in between. CDR3 length: 12 residues. Germline V gene sequence: CDR1 MNHEY, CDR2 SVGAGI.

The chain couples TRBV28 to TRBJ1-5, with a possible D match to TRBD1 (6 bases). Trimming removed 6 bases from V and 7 bases from J, with 16 bases in between. This CDR3 has 14 amino acids. Germline lookup yields CDR1 MDHEN and CDR2 SYDVKM. The CDR3 is CASRPDRSWQPQHF. The CDR3 region has the DNA TGTGCCAGCAGGCCAGACAGGTCGTGGCAGCCCCAGCATTTT.

This clone was detected only once. CDR3 amino acids: CASSYSSPGTGYGYTF. CDR3 DNA sequence: TGTGCCAGCAGTTACTCGAGTCCCGGGACAGGGTATGGCTACACCTTC. The chain links TRBV6-5 to TRBJ1-2; 9 nucleotides agree with TRBD1. The CDR3 covers 16 residues. Unmatched junction bases numbered 7, after V lost 0 bases and J lost 5 bases. Germline V CDR1 and CDR2: MNHEY, SVGAGI.

This clone has a single count. V is TRBV27 and J is TRBJ2-1; TRBD1 is a possible D gene (6 bases). V was clipped by 2 bases and J by 2 bases, with 16 bases between them. This CDR3 comprises 17 residues. In germline, CDR1 is MNHEY, CDR2 SMNVEV (reference sequence). The CDR3: CASSLRFHRATYNEQFF. For the CDR3, the DNA is TGTGCCAGCAGTTTAAGGTTCCACAGGGCCACCTACAATGAGCAGTTCTTC.

This chain connects TRBV5-1 to TRBJ2-1, with TRBD2 identical over 15 bases. Germline CDR1 is SGHRS and CDR2 is YFSETQ. The CDR3 covers 16 residues. Germline trimming cut 4 bases from V and 6 bases from J; bases unmatched to any gene: 5. The CDR3 region has the DNA TGCGCCAGCAGCACGGGACTAGCGGGAGGAAGCAATGAGCAGTTCTTC. Protein: CASSTGLAGGSNEQFF. The full variable domain, in which reference TRBV5-1 and TRBJ2-1 provide the parts outside the CDR3, is KAGVTQTPRYLIKTRGQQVTLSCSPISGHRSVSWYQQTPGQGLQFLFEYFSETQRNKGNFPGRFSGRQFSNSRSEMNVSTLELGDSALYLCASSTGLAGGSNEQFFGPGTRLTVL.

The V call is TRBV29-1, the J call TRBJ2-3, with D uncertain. Trimming took 4 bases from V and 3 from J, leaving 5 bases between them. The CDR3 spans 11 residues. The germline gives CDR1 SQVTM, CDR2 ANQGSEA. The CDR3 coding sequence is TGCAGCGTTGTGAGTACAGATACGCAGTATTTT. Its translation is CSVVSTDTQYF.

V and J are TRBV27 and TRBJ2-1; tentatively, D is TRBD2 (6 bases). The CDR3 sequence is 18 residues long. V dropped 2 bases and J dropped 0 bases, with 17 bases sitting between them. Germline CDR1 is MNHEY and CDR2 is SMNVEV (reference sequence). The CDR3 sequence is CASSLASTSRSSYNEQFF. CDR3 DNA: TGTGCCAGCAGTTTAGCGAGCACTAGCCGGAGCTCCTACAATGAGCAGTTCTTC.